The 32 T cell receptor beta chains in this list originate from one sample, sequenced in a study of cytomegalovirus exposure and HLA in healthy donors. PCR was performed using 60 Vbeta and 13 Jbeta primers. Assay used: immunoSEQ multiplex PCR; TCRdb lists only in-frame clones, some missing. The data hold about 140,000 clones, with roughly 78% observed a single time. Source material: PBMCs. The receptors stem from a young man in good health and CMV-seronegative.

This chain uses TRBV11-2 with TRBJ2-7; 7 bases fit TRBD1. Per the germline V gene, CDR1 is SGHAT and CDR2 is FQNNGV. The CDR3 totals 15 residues. V lost 1 base and J lost 0; bases outside the gene matches: 3. CDR3 amino acids: CASSLGWDSSYEQYF. CDR3 sequence (DNA): TGTGCCAGCAGCTTAGGGTGGGACAGCTCCTACGAGCAGTACTTC. Filled out from reference TRBV11-2 and TRBJ2-7, the complete variable domain reads EAGVAQSPRYKIIEKRQSVAFWCNPISGHATLYWYQQILGQGPKLLIQFQNNGVVDDSQLPKDRFSAERLKGVDSTLKIQPAKLEDSAVYLCASSLGWDSSYEQYFGPGTRLTVT.

In its sample, this clone was seen a few times. The chain joins TRBV28 to TRBJ2-3; perhaps TRBD1 as D (6 bases). The V end lost 6 bases, the J end lost 3 bases, and 25 bases lay between the germline ends. The CDR3 is 18 amino acids. Germline V lookup: CDR1 MDHEN, CDR2 SYDVKM. CDR3 protein: CASSSSNPRGVYTDTQYF. The CDR3 DNA follows: TGTGCCAGCAGCTCAAGTAACCCCAGGGGAGTTTATACAGATACGCAGTATTTT.

The chain joins TRBV7-9 to TRBJ2-7; TRBD1 agrees at 8 bases. CDR1 is SEHNR and CDR2 is FQNEAQ in the germline V gene (reference sequence). Unmatched junction bases numbered 1, after V lost 1 base and J lost 2 bases. The CDR3 has 14 amino acids. CDR3 protein: CASSLDRGTYEQYF. CDR3 DNA: TGTGCCAGCAGCTTAGACAGGGGGACCTACGAGCAGTACTTC.

The gene calls are TRBV10-3 and TRBJ1-2, with D perhaps matching TRBD1 (5 bases). Germline V gene sequence: CDR1 ENHRY, CDR2 SYGVKD. This CDR3 contains 15 residues. The V end lost 0 bases, the J end lost 7 bases, and 15 bases lay between the germline ends. The CDR3 spells CAISESTGELAGYTF. DNA of the CDR3: TGTGCCATCAGTGAGTCGACGGGGGAATTGGCTGGCTACACCTTC.

This chain links TRBV6-1 with TRBJ1-6, with 9 bases that match TRBD1. CDR3 length: 14 amino acids. Per the germline V gene, CDR1 is MNHNS and CDR2 is SASEGT. V was clipped by 6 bases and J by 9 bases; unmatched bases: 6. The CDR3 DNA follows: TGTGCCAGCAGCGTGGGACAGGGAAGTTCACCCCTCCACTTT. Protein product: CASSVGQGSSPLHF.

V usage is TRBV28 and J usage is TRBJ1-6, with 8 bases lining up with TRBD1. This CDR3 contains 14 residues. Unmatched junction bases numbered 4, after V lost 2 bases and J lost 10 bases. The germline V gene encodes CDR1 MDHEN and CDR2 SYDVKM. DNA for the CDR3: TGTGCCAGCAGTTTAGGACAGGGAGGGTCACCCCTCCACTTT. It yields the protein CASSLGQGGSPLHF.

The chain combines TRBV28 with TRBJ2-5; 7 nucleotides match TRBD1. The germline V gene has CDR1 MDHEN and CDR2 SYDVKM. The CDR3 contains 15 residues. V lost 6 bases and J lost 4; bases outside the gene matches: 11. For the CDR3, the DNA is TGTGCCAGCAGCCAACCTCACAGGGGAAGAGAGACCCAGTACTTC. It yields the protein CASSQPHRGRETQYF.

The V gene is TRBV4-1, the J gene TRBJ2-3; possibly TRBD2 for D (7 bases). In germline, CDR1 is MGHRA, CDR2 YSYEKL. V was trimmed by 1 base and J by 5 bases, leaving 13 bases between them. The length of the CDR3 is 15 residues. This chain's CDR3 is CASSQGAGAEDTQYF. CDR3 sequence (DNA): TGCGCCAGCAGCCAAGGGGCGGGGGCGGAAGATACGCAGTATTTT.

The chain joins TRBV15 to TRBJ2-3; weak D call: TRBD1 (5 bases). This CDR3 region has 15 residues. Trimming shortened V by 1 base and J by 4 bases, and 12 bases separated the two germline ends. Germline V gene sequence: CDR1 LNHNV, CDR2 YYDKDF (reference sequence). For the CDR3, the DNA is TGTGCCACCAGCAGAGGGCAGGGTGCCCCAGATACGCAGTATTTT. It yields the protein CATSRGQGAPDTQYF.

DNA for the CDR3: TGTGCCAGCAGCTTAAGCGGGGTGAACACTGAAGCTTTCTTT. Its protein product is CASSLSGVNTEAFF. The gene calls are TRBV7-6 and TRBJ1-1; D is uncertain. Per the germline V gene, CDR1 is SGHVS and CDR2 is FNYEAQ. The CDR3 is 14 residues long. Trimming shortened V by 2 bases and J by 0 bases, and 7 bases separated the two germline ends.

A single count supports this clone. Because it lacks the conserved phenylalanine or tryptophan at the end, this CDR3 is likely a read error. The DNA is omitted, as the CDR3 cannot be located on it reliably, and the CDR3 follows TCRdb's listing. The chain carries TRBV4-2 and TRBJ2-3; the D call in the table, TRBD2, was not verified against the DNA. In germline, CDR1 is LGHNA, CDR2 YNFKEQ. Counting both end residues, the CDR3 totals 14 amino acids. The CDR3 sequence: CASSQAAGTSGVKV.

The gene calls are TRBV28 and TRBJ2-3; D remains ambiguous. V was trimmed by 4 bases and J by 2 bases, leaving 4 bases between them. CDR1 and CDR2 (germline): MDHEN, SYDVKM. The CDR3 spans 12 residues. CDR3 sequence: CASSSYTDTQYF. CDR3 in DNA: TGTGCCAGCAGTTCCTACACAGATACGCAGTATTTT.

The CDR3 region is CASSRQYSGANVLTF. CDR3 sequence (DNA): TGTGCCAGCAGCCGACAGTACTCTGGGGCCAACGTCCTGACTTTC. This sequence joins TRBV5-8 and TRBJ2-6; a weak D match, TRBD1 (5 bases). The CDR3 sequence is 15 residues long. Per germline, CDR1 SGHTS and CDR2 YDEGEE. Trimming removed 4 bases from V and 0 bases from J, with 8 bases in between.

V is TRBV5-1 and J is TRBJ1-1; TRBD1 might be the D (5 bases). This CDR3 spans 14 amino acids. The V gene lost 0 bases and the J gene lost 6 bases, with 12 bases spanning the gap. The germline V gene encodes CDR1 SGHRS and CDR2 YFSETQ. Written as DNA, the CDR3 is TGCGCCAGCAGCTTGGGACAGTTACCCGCTGAAGCTTTCTTT. Its protein product is CASSLGQLPAEAFF.

The gene calls are TRBV27 and TRBJ2-1; 7 bases line up with TRBD1. V was clipped by 3 bases and J by 4 bases; unmatched bases: 6. From germline, CDR1 is MNHEY and CDR2 SMNVEV (reference sequence). The CDR3 has 15 residues. Written as DNA, the CDR3 is TGTGCCAGCAGTTTCTTGACAGGGATGTACAATGAGCAGTTCTTC. The encoded protein is CASSFLTGMYNEQFF.

This rearrangement joins TRBV4-1 to TRBJ1-4, with D maybe TRBD1 (5 bases). Per the germline V gene, CDR1 is MGHRA and CDR2 is YSYEKL. There are 16 residues in the CDR3. Trimming pared 1 base from V and 8 bases from J, leaving 17 bases between. In DNA, the CDR3 is TGCGCCAGCAGCCAAGGAGTCGGAGGGGTGGGCGAAAAACTGTTTTTT. This gives the protein CASSQGVGGVGEKLFF.

This clone occurred once. V and J are TRBV7-6 and TRBJ1-5, with D hard to call. V lost 4 bases to trimming and J lost 7 bases, with 11 bases between them. The CDR3 contains 13 residues. From germline, CDR1 is SGHVS and CDR2 FNYEAQ. CDR3 DNA sequence: TGTGCCAGCAGCTCCACTATTGGGCAGCCCCAGCATTTT. Its protein is CASSSTIGQPQHF.

J is TRBJ2-7 and V is TRBV4-1; a weak D match, TRBD1 (5 bases). Deletions cut 4 bases from V and 2 bases from J, with 15 bases between. Germline CDR1 and CDR2: MGHRA and YSYEKL. The length of the CDR3 is 15 residues. CDR3 loop: CASSPRPDIPYEQYF. CDR3 coding DNA: TGCGCCAGCAGCCCCCGACCGGACATACCCTACGAGCAGTACTTC.

This rearrangement joins TRBV7-9 to TRBJ2-5; 7 bases agree with TRBD2. This CDR3 is 16 amino acids long. Losses at the gene ends were 3 bases for V and 2 bases for J; bases not matched to a gene: 9. Germline V lookup: CDR1 SEHNR, CDR2 FQNEAQ (reference sequence). Written as DNA, the CDR3 is TGTGCCAGCAGCTTCCCATGGGGAGGGGTACAAGAGACCCAGTACTTC. This gives the protein CASSFPWGGVQETQYF.

The genes are TRBV30 and TRBJ1-2, with 7 bases that match TRBD1. V shed 5 bases and J 5 bases; nucleotides not matched to a gene: 11. This CDR3 is built from 14 residues. Germline-derived CDR1 and CDR2 are GTSNPN and SVGIG (reference sequence). The CDR3 region has the DNA TGTGCCTGGGAAGGACAGGAGATAACATATGGCTACACCTTC. It translates to CAWEGQEITYGYTF.

Remarks on this clone: At one of its ends the junction is not consistent with the germline gene, which may arise from a read error. The chain employs TRBV7-7 and TRBJ2-7; 7 bases map to TRBD2. The CDR3 totals 16 residues. Germline V gene data show CDR1 as SSHAT and CDR2 as FNYEAQ (reference sequence). CDR3 coding DNA: TGTGCTAGCAGCCCGAGTTTAGGGAGGGGACCCTACGAGCAGTACTTC. The encoded protein is CASSPSLGRGPYEQYF.

In this sample, this clone turned up a few times. V usage is TRBV2 and J usage is TRBJ1-1; D gene ambiguous. The CDR3 is made up of 15 amino acids. With 3 bases removed from V and 5 bases from J, the gap between germline ends came to 16 bases. Germline values: CDR1 SNHLY, CDR2 FYNNEI. DNA of the CDR3: TGTGCCAGCAGTGACATCTCGCTCGTGAGGACTGAAGCTTTCTTT. Translated, it gives CASSDISLVRTEAFF.

The CDR3 loop is CASRSGDNEQFF. The CDR3 nucleotides are TGTGCCAGCAGGAGCGGGGACAATGAGCAGTTCTTC. This chain connects TRBV6-6 to TRBJ2-1; 7 nucleotides align to TRBD2. Per the germline V gene, CDR1 is MNHNY and CDR2 is SVGAGI (reference sequence). Germline trimming cut 6 bases from V and 5 bases from J; bases unmatched to any gene: 1. The CDR3 has 12 amino acids.

This chain uses TRBV14 with TRBJ2-7; D not certain. The CDR3 length is 16 residues. V lost 2 bases and J lost 2, with 16 bases in between. The V gene's germline CDR1 is SGHDN and CDR2 FVKESK. In DNA form, the CDR3 reads TGTGCCAGCAGCCAAAGGCGGTCGCAGTCTACCTACGAGCAGTACTTC. Its protein product is CASSQRRSQSTYEQYF.

This chain connects TRBV28 to TRBJ1-1; 9 bases line up with TRBD1. Germline CDR1 is MDHEN and CDR2 is SYDVKM. The CDR3 is made up of 15 amino acids. J gave up 7 bases and V 5 bases, and 11 bases lay outside the gene matches. The CDR3 nucleotides are TGTGCCAGCAGTCTTCTTACAGGGGGCGGGGGTGAAGCTTTCTTT. Translated: CASSLLTGGGGEAFF.

Only one count was recorded for this clone. This chain joins TRBV2 and TRBJ1-1, with D possibly TRBD1 on 6 matching bases. The CDR3 is made up of 14 amino acids. The V gene lost 5 bases and the J gene lost 5 bases, with 15 bases spanning the gap. Germline V gives CDR1 SNHLY, CDR2 FYNNEI. CDR3 sequence reads: CASSPEGGGTEAFF. The DNA of the CDR3 is TGTGCCAGCAGTCCGGAGGGGGGAGGGACTGAAGCTTTCTTT.

This chain uses TRBV28 with TRBJ1-5; 7 positions match TRBD1. The CDR3 is 17 residues long. Germline CDR1 MDHEN, CDR2 SYDVKM. The J segment lost 3 bases and the V segment lost 8 bases, leaving 16 bases of the junction unmatched. The CDR3: CASHLRRQGWTNQPQHF. The CDR3 nucleotides are TGTGCCAGCCATCTCCGTAGACAGGGCTGGACCAATCAGCCCCAGCATTTT.

The chain employs TRBV10-2 and TRBJ2-1; D is perhaps TRBD2 (5 bases). V lost 7 bases and J 3 bases, leaving 13 bases between the germline ends. Germline loops: CDR1 WSHSY, CDR2 SAAADI. CDR3 length: 14 residues. CDR3 sequence reads: CASTMGSFYNEQFF. In nucleotides, the CDR3 is TGCGCCAGCACGATGGGGAGCTTCTACAATGAGCAGTTCTTC.

J is TRBJ1-2 and V is TRBV5-1, with D unclear. The CDR3 sequence is 15 residues long. Germline CDR1 SGHRS, CDR2 YFSETQ. Trimming took 4 bases from V and 0 from J, leaving 13 bases between them. The DNA of the CDR3 is TGCGCCAGCAGCGCGGTTTCGGCGGCTAACTATGGCTACACCTTC. Its translation is CASSAVSAANYGYTF. Complete variable domain (other parts from reference TRBV5-1 and TRBJ1-2): KAGVTQTPRYLIKTRGQQVTLSCSPISGHRSVSWYQQTPGQGLQFLFEYFSETQRNKGNFPGRFSGRQFSNSRSEMNVSTLELGDSALYLCASSAVSAANYGYTFGSGTRLTVV.

The V call is TRBV18, the J call TRBJ1-1; D is unresolved. The CDR3 has 14 residues. The V gene's germline CDR1 is KGHSH and CDR2 LQKENI. The V end was cut by 4 bases, the J end by 7 bases, with 16 bases between. The CDR3 bases are TGTGCCAGCTCACGAGACGTGAGGGCGGGTGAAGCTTTCTTT. It specifies CASSRDVRAGEAFF.

This chain links TRBV2 with TRBJ1-2; 7 nucleotides match TRBD1. V was pared by 7 bases and J by 0 bases, with 5 bases of the junction left unmatched. This CDR3 comprises 14 residues. Germline V gene data show CDR1 as SNHLY and CDR2 as FYNNEI. Here the CDR3 reads CASMTGYANYGYTF. In DNA, the CDR3 is TGTGCCAGCATGACAGGGTATGCTAACTATGGCTACACCTTC.

The CDR3 sequence is CASSLAGTSSYEQYF. CDR3 nucleotide sequence: TGTGCCAGCAGCTTAGCAGGGACTAGCTCCTACGAGCAGTACTTC. The rearrangement links TRBV7-9 to TRBJ2-7; 8 nucleotides align to TRBD2. The germline V gene has CDR1 SEHNR and CDR2 FQNEAQ (reference sequence). V gave up 0 bases and J gave up 0 bases; unmatched junction bases: 1. This CDR3 has 15 amino acids.